This T cell receptor beta chain is from a study of human thymus T cells. With V trimmed by 6 bases and J by 1 base, 3 bases remained unmatched. The CDR3 is 15 residues long. Germline V gene sequence: CDR1 ENHRY, CDR2 SYGVKD. Study-level points and caveats: Among thymic and blood repertoires, usage of V and J genes appeared biased. There were highly overlapping thymic repertoires among unrelated individuals, as related research reported.

About this clone itself: Its antigen remains unknown.

The table came from immunoSEQ multiplex PCR; TCRdb's copy has only in-frame clones and leaves some out. The sample includes roughly 86,000 clones, approximately 97% of them seen just once. The thymus was resected at corrective cardiac surgery. Among the donors, all were healthy Finnish infants having corrective surgery for congenital heart defects. Specimen: thymus tissue. This TCR derives from a boy under two years old with a congenital heart defect but otherwise immunologically healthy. The chain combines TRBV10-3 with TRBJ2-2, with 9 bases aligning to TRBD1. The CDR3 loop is CAISKGQGNTGELFF. CDR3 DNA: TGTGCCATCAGCAAGGGACAGGGGAACACCGGGGAGCTGTTTTTT.